This TCR beta chain was sequenced during a study of T-cell memory formation after mild COVID-19. Via MiXCR, TCRdb re-called the 5' RACE reads, giving one row per CDR3 protein. The sample lists 65,000 to 95,000 distinct CDR3 sequences; 9.5% to 15% were seen once. Germline assignment: CDR1 SGHTA and CDR2 FQGNSA. V was cut by 6 bases and J by 2 bases, with 8 bases left in between. The CDR3 extends over 13 amino acids. This TCR derives from a man younger than 35 who had mild COVID-19 (a few samples of this study predate the infection). Cell type and time point are not known. J is TRBJ2-1 and V is TRBV7-2, with D perhaps given as TRBD1 or TRBD2 (5 bases each). Sequencing input: PBMCs or a T cell subset sorted from them (not recorded which). CDR3 sequence reads: CASRGVAYNEQFF. CDR3 bases: TGTGCCAGCAGGGGGGTGGCCTACAATGAGCAGTTCTTC.